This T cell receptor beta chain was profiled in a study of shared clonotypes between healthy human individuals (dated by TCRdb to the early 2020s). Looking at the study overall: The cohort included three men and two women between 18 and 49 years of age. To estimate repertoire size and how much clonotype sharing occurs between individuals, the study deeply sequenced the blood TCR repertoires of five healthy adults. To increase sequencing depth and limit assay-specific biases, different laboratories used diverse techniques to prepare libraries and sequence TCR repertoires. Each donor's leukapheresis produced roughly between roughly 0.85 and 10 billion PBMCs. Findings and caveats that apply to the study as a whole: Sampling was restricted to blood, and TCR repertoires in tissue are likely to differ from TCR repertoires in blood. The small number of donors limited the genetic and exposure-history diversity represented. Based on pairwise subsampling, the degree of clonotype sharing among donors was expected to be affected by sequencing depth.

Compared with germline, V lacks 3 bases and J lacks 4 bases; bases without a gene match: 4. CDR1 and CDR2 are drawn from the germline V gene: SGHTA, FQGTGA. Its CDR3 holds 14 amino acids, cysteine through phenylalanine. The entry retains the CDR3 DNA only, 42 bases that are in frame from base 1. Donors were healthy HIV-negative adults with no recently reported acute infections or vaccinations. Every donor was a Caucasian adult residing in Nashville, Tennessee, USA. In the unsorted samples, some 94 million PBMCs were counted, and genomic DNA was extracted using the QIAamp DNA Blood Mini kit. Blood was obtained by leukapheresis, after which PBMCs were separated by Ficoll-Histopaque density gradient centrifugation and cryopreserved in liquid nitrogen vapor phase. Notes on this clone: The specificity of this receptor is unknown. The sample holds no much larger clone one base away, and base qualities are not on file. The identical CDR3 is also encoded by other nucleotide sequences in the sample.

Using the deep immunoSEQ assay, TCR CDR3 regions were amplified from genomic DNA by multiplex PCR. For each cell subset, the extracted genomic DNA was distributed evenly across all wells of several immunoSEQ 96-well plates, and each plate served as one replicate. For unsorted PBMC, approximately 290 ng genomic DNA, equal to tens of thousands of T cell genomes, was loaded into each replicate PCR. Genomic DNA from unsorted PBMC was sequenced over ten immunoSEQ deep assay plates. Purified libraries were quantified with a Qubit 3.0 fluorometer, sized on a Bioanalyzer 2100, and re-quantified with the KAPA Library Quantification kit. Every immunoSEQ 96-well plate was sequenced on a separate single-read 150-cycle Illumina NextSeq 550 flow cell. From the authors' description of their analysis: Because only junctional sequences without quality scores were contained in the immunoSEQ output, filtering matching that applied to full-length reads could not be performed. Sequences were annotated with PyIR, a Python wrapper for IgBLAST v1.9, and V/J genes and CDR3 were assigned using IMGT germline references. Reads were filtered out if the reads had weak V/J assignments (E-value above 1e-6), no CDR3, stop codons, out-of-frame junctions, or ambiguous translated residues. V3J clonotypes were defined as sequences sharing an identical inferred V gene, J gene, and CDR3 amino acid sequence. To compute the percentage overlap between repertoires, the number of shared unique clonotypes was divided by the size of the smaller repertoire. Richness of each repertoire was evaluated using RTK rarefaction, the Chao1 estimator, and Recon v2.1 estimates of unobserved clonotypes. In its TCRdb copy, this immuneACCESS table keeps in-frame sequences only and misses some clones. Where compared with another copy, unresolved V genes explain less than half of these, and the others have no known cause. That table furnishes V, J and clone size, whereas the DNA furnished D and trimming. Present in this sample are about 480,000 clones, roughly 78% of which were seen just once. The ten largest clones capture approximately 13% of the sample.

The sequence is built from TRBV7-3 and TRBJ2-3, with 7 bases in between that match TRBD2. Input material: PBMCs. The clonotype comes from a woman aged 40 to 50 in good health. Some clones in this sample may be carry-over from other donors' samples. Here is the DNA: TGTGCCAGCAGCTTTGGGCTAGCGGCAGATACGCAGTATTTT. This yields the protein CASSFGLAADTQYF.